The text below deals with one T cell receptor beta chain. The antigen is not known. After removal of 0 bases from V and 8 bases from J, the junction contained 5 bases not matched to a gene. Germline V gene lookup returns CDR1 SGHRS and CDR2 YFSETQ. CDR3 size: 15 residues. The data originate from a study of OX40 agonist ivuxolimab in advanced cancers. Across the whole study: Cancers in dose escalation were hepatocellular, melanoma, renal cell and head and neck. The study, taken as a whole, reports: The study found among the lowest clonal expansion in partial responders at 0.1-3.0 mg/kg.

TCRdb's table, derived via immunoSEQ multiplex PCR, lists solely in-frame clones and lacks some. The data show fewer than 75,000 clones, with around 90% seen just once and 0.67% held by the top ten. The rearrangement links TRBV5-1 to TRBJ1-4; 9 bases align to TRBD1. The starting material was CD4+ or CD8+ T cells sorted from blood, obtained in a trial of the OX40 agonist ivuxolimab. This receptor was taken from an adult with an advanced solid tumor such as melanoma, head and neck, liver or kidney cancer. CDR3 region: CASSLEDRGTEKLFF. CDR3 nucleotides: TGCGCCAGCAGCTTGGAGGACAGGGGAACGGAAAAACTGTTTTTT.